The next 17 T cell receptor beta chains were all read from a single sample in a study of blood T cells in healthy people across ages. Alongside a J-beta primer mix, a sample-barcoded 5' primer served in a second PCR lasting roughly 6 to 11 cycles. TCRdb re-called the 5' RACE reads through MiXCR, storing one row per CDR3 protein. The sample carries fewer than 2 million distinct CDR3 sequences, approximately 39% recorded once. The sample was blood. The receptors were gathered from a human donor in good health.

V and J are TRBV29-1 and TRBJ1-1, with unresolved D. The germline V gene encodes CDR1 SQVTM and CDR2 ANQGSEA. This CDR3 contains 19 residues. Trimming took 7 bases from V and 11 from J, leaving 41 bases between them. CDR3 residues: CSAGRRFQSLSATDAGAFF. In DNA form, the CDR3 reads TGCAGCGCTGGACGAAGATTCCAGTCTCTCTCTGCGACTGACGCTGGGGCTTTCTTT.

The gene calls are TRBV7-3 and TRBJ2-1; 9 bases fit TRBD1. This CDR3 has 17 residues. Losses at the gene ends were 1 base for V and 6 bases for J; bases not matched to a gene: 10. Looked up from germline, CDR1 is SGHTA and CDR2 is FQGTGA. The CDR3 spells CASSLKSRGQGFNEQFF. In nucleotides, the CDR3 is TGTGCCAGCAGCTTAAAAAGTAGGGGACAGGGTTTCAATGAGCAGTTCTTC.

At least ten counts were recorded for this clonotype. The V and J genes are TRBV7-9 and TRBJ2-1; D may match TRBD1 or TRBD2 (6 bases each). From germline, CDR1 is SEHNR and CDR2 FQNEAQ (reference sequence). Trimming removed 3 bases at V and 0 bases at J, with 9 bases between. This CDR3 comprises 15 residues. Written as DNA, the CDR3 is TGTGCCAGCAGCTTGGGGGGCCCCTCCTACAATGAGCAGTTCTTC. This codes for CASSLGGPSYNEQFF.

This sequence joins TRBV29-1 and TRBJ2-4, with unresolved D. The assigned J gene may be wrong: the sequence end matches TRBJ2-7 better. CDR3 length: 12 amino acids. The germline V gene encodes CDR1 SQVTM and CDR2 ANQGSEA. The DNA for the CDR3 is TGCAGCGTTGAAAATGACATGTACGAGCAGTACTTC. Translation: CSVENDMYEQYF.

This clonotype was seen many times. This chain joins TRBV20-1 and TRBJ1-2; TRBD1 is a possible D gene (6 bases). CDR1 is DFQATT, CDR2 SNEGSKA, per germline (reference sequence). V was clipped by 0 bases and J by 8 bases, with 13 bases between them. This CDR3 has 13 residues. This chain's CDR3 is CSARESGARGYTF. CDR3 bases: TGCAGTGCTAGAGAATCAGGGGCGCGAGGCTACACCTTC.

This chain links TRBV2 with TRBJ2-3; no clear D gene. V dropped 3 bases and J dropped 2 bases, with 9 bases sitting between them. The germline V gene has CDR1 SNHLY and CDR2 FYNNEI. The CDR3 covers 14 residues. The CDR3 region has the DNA TGTGCCAGCAGTGAGGGCCAGCTCACAGATACGCAGTATTTT. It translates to CASSEGQLTDTQYF.

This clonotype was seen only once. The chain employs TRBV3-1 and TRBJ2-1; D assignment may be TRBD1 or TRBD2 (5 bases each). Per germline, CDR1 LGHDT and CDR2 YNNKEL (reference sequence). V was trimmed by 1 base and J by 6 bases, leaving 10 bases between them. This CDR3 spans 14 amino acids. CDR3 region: CASSQGGFRNEQFF. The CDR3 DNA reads TGTGCCAGCAGCCAAGGGGGGTTTCGCAATGAGCAGTTCTTC.

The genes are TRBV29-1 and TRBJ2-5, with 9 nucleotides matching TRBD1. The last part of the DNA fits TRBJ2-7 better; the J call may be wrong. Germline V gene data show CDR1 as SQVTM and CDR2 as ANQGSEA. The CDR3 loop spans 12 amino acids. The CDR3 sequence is CSVDQQGAEQYF. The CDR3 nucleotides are TGCAGCGTTGATCAACAGGGGGCCGAGCAGTACTTC.

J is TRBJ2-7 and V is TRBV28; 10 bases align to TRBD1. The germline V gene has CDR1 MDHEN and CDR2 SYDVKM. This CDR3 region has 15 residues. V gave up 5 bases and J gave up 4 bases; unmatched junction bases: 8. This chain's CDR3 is CASSPLGDRGYEQYF. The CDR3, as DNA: TGTGCCAGCAGTCCCTTAGGGGACAGGGGTTACGAGCAGTACTTC.

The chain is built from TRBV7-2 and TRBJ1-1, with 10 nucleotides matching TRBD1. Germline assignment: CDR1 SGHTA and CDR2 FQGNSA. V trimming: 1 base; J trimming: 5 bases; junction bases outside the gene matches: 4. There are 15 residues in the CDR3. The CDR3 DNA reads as TGTGCCAGCAGCTTAGAATGGACAGGGGGTACTGAAGCTTTCTTT. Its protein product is CASSLEWTGGTEAFF.

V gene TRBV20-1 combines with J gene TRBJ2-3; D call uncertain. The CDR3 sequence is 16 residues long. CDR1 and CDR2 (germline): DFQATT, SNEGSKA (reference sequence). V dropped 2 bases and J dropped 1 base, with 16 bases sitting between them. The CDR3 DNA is TGCAGTGCTAGAATTTCGGCTTTCGGAGGCACAGATACGCAGTATTTT. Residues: CSARISAFGGTDTQYF.

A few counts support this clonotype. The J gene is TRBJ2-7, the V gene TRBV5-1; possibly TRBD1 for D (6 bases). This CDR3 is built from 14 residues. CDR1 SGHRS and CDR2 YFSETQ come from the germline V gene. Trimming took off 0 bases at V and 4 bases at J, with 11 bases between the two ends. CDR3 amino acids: CASSLDWTDYEQYF. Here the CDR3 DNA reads TGCGCCAGCAGCTTGGATTGGACAGATTACGAGCAGTACTTC.

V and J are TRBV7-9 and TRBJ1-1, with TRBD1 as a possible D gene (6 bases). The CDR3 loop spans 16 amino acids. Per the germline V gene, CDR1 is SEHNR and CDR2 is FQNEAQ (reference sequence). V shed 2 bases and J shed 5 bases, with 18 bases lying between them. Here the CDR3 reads CASSLWGQGLGTEAFF. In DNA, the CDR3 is TGTGCCAGCAGCTTATGGGGGCAGGGCCTGGGGACTGAAGCTTTCTTT. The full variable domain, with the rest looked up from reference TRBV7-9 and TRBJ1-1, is DTGVSQNPRHKITKRGQNVTFRCDPISEHNRLYWYRQTLGQGPEFLTYFQNEAQLEKSRLLSDRFSAERPKGSFSTLEIQRTEQGDSAMYLCASSLWGQGLGTEAFFGQGTRLTVV.

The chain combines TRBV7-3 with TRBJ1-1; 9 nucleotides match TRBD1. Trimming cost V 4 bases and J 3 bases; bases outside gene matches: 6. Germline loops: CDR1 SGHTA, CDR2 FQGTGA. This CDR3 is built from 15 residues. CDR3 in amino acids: CASSSRGQGDTEAFF. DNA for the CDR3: TGTGCCAGCAGCTCCCGGGGACAGGGAGACACTGAAGCTTTCTTT.

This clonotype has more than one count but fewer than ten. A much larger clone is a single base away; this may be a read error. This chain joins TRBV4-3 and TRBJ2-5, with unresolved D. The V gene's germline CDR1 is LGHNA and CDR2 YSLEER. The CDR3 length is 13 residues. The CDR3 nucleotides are TGCGCCAGCAGCCAAGATTATGGAGAGACCCTGTACTTC. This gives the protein CASSQDYGETLYF.

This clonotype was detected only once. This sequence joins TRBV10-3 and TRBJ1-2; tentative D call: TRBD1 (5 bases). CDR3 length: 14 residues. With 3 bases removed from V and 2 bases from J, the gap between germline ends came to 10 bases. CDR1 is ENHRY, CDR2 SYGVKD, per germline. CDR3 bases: TGTGCCATCAGTGACGGGGGGAGGAACTATGGCTACACCTTC. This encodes CAISDGGRNYGYTF.

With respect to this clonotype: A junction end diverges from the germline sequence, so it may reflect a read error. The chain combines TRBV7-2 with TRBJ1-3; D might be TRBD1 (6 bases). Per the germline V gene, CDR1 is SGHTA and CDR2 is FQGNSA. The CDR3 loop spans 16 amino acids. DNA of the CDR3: TGTGCCGGCAGCTTAGCGGGGACACGGGCCGGGGACACCATATATTTT. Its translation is CAGSLAGTRAGDTIYF. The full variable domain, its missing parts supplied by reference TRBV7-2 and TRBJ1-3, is GAGVSQSPSNKVTEKGKDVELRCDPISGHTALYWYRQSLGQGLEFLIYFQGNSAPDKSGLPSDRFSAERTGGSVSTLTIQRTQQEDSAVYLCAGSLAGTRAGDTIYFGEGSWLTVV.